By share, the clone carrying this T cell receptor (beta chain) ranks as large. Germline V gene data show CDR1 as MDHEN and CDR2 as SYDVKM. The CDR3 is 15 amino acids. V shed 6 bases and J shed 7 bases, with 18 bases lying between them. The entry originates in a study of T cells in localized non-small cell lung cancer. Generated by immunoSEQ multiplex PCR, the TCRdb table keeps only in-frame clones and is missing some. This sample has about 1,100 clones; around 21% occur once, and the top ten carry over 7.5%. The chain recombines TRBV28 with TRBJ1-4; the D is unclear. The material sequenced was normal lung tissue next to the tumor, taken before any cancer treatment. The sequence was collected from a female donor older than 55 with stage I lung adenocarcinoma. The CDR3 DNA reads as TGTGCCAGCAGCCCACACACTCTAGGTCCTGAAAAACTGTTTTTT. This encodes CASSPHTLGPEKLFF.